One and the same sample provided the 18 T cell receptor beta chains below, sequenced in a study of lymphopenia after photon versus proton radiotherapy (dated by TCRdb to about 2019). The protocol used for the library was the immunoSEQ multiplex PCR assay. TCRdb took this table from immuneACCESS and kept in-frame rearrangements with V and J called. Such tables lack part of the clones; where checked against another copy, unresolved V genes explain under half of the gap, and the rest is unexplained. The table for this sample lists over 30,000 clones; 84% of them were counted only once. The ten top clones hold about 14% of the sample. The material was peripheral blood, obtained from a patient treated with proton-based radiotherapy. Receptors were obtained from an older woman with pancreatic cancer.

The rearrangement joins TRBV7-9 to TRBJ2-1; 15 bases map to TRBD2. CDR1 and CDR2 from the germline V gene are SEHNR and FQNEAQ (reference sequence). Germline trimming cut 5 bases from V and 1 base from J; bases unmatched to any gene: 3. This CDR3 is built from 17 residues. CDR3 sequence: CASSRTSGRESYNEQFF. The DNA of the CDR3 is TGTGCCAGCAGCCGGACTAGCGGGAGGGAGTCCTACAATGAGCAGTTCTTC.

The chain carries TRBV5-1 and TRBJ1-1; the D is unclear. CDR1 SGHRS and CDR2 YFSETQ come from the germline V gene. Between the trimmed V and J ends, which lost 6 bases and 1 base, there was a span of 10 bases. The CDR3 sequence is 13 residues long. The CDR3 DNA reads TGCGCCAGCAATGGGCGGCAGAACACTGAAGCTTTCTTT. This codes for CASNGRQNTEAFF.

In DNA, the CDR3 is TGTGCCAGCAGCTTAGCGGGCGGGGATTGGGCTGGGGCCAACGTCCTGACTTTC. Translated: CASSLAGGDWAGANVLTF. The V and J genes are TRBV7-6 and TRBJ2-6; tentative D call: TRBD2 (6 bases). The germline gives CDR1 SGHVS, CDR2 FNYEAQ. V was clipped by 0 bases and J by 2 bases, with 14 bases between them. CDR3 length: 18 residues.

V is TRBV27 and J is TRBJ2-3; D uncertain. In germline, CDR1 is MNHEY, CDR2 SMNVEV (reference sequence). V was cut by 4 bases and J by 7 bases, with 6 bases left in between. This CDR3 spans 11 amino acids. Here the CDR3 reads CASSWSNTQYF. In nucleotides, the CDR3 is TGTGCCAGCAGTTGGTCTAATACGCAGTATTTT.

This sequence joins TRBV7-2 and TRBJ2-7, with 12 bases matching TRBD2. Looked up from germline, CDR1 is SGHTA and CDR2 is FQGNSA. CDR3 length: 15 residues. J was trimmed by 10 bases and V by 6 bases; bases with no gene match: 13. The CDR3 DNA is TGTGCCAGCAGTTGGGCCGGGACTAGCGGGTGGGCTCAGTACTTC. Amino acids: CASSWAGTSGWAQYF.

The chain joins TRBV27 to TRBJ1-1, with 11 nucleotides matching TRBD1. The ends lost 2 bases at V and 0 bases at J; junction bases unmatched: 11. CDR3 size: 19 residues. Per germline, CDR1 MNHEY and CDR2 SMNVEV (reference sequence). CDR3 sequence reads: CASSLEPRGQGGMNTEAFF. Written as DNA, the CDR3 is TGTGCCAGCAGTTTAGAACCCAGGGGACAGGGGGGCATGAACACTGAAGCTTTCTTT.

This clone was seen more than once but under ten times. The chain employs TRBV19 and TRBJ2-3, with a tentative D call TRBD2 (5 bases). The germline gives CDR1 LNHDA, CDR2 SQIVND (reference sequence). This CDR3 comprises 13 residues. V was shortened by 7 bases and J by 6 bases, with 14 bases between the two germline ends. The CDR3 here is CASNEGSADTQYF. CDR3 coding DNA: TGTGCCAGTAATGAGGGATCGGCGGATACGCAGTATTTT. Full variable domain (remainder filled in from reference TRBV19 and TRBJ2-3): DGGITQSPKYLFRKEGQNVTLSCEQNLNHDAMYWYRQDPGQGLRLIYYSQIVNDFQKGDIAEGYSVSREKKESFPLTVTSAQKNPTAFYLCASNEGSADTQYFGPGTRLTVL.

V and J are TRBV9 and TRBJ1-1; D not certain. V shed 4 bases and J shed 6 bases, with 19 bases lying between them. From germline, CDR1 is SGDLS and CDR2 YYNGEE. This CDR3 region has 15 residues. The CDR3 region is CASSPTVSVGAEAFF. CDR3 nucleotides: TGTGCCAGCAGCCCCACGGTTTCAGTTGGCGCTGAAGCTTTCTTT.

Written as DNA, the CDR3 is TGTGCCAGCAGTTCGGAGGGGGCAAATCAGCCCCAGCATTTT. This gives the protein CASSSEGANQPQHF. The V and J genes are TRBV28 and TRBJ1-5; 7 bases are shared with TRBD1. The germline CDR1 and CDR2 sequences are MDHEN and SYDVKM. This CDR3 is built from 14 residues. V lost 4 bases to trimming and J lost 4 bases; unmatched junction nucleotides: 4.

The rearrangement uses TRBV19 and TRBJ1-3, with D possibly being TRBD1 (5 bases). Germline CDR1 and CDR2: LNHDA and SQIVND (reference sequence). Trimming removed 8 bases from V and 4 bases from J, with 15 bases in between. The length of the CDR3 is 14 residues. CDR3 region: CASSPVGDGNTIYF. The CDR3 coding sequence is TGTGCCAGTTCCCCCGTAGGGGACGGAAACACCATATATTTT.

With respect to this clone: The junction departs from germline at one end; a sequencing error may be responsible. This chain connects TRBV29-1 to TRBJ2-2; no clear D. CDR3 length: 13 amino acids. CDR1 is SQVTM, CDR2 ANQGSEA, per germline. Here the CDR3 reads CSAERDSSGELFF. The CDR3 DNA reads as TGCAGCGCTGAAAGGGATAGCAGCGGGGAGCTGTTTTTT.

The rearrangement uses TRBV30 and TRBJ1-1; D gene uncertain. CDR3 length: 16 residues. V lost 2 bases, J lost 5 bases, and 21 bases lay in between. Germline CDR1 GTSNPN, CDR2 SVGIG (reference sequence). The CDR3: CAWSKAGGGARTEAFF. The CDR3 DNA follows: TGTGCCTGGAGTAAGGCAGGAGGAGGAGCAAGGACTGAAGCTTTCTTT.

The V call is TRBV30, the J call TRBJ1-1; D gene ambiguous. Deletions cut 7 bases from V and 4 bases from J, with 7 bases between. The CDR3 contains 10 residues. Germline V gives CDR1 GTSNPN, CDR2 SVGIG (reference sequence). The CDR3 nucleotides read TGTGCCTTAGGGATCACTGAAGCTTTCTTT. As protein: CALGITEAFF.

For the CDR3, the DNA is TGTGCCAGCAGCTTAAGGGGTGGAAATTCACCCCTCCACTTT. It encodes CASSLRGGNSPLHF. V gene TRBV7-6 combines with J gene TRBJ1-6; a possible D gene is TRBD1 (5 bases). This CDR3 contains 14 residues. Germline V gives CDR1 SGHVS, CDR2 FNYEAQ. With 2 bases removed from V and 7 bases from J, the gap between germline ends came to 9 bases.

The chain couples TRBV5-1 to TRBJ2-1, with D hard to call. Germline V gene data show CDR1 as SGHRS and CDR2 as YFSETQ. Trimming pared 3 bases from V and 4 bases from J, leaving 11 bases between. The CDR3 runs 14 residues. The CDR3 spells CASSSGDDYNEQFF. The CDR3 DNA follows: TGCGCCAGCAGCTCTGGCGACGATTACAATGAGCAGTTCTTC.

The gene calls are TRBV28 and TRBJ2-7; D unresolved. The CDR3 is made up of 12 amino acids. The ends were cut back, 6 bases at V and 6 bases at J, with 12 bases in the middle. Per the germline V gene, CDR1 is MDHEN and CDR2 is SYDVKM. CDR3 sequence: CASSPLMGEQYF. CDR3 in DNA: TGTGCCAGCAGCCCCCTAATGGGCGAGCAGTACTTC.

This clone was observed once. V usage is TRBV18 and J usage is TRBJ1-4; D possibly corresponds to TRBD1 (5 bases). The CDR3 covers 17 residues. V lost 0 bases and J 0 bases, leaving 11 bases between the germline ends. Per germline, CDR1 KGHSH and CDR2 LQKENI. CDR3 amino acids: CASSPPSGSATNEKLFF. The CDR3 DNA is TGTGCCAGCTCACCACCGTCAGGGAGTGCAACTAATGAAAAACTGTTTTTT.

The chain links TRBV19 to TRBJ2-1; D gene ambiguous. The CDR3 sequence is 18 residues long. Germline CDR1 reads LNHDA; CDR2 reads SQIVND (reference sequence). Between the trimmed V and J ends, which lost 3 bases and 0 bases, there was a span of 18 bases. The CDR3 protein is CASSIFFYPASSYNEQFF. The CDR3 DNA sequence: TGTGCCAGTAGTATCTTTTTTTATCCCGCGAGCTCCTACAATGAGCAGTTCTTC.